This T cell receptor (beta chain) originates from a study of OX40 agonist ivuxolimab in advanced cancers. The wider study: The treatment was a fully human IgG2 OX40 agonist, ivuxolimab. Among those enrolled, mean age was 60 years (range 23 to 79) and 82.7% were male.

Concerning this clone: Its antigen is unknown.

Findings and caveats of the study: Blood T cells, both CD4+ and CD8+, expanded clonally by week 6 at 0.1 to 3.0 mg/kg.

Produced via immunoSEQ multiplex PCR; TCRdb's table is partial and in-frame only. Here the sample spans over 25,000 clones, more than 60% being singletons. This specimen consisted of CD4+ or CD8+ T cells sorted from blood, obtained in a trial of the OX40 agonist ivuxolimab. The source is an adult with an advanced solid tumor such as melanoma, head and neck, liver or kidney cancer.

CDR3 coding DNA: TGTGCCAGCGCAGGAATGACAGCTGGACCTAGCAATCAGCCCCAGCATTTT. Encoded protein: CASAGMTAGPSNQPQHF. This chain joins TRBV4-2 and TRBJ1-5, with D possibly matching TRBD1 (5 bases). Between the trimmed V and J ends, which lost 8 bases and 0 bases, there was a span of 20 bases. The CDR3 length is 17 residues. Germline lookup yields CDR1 LGHNA and CDR2 YNFKEQ.